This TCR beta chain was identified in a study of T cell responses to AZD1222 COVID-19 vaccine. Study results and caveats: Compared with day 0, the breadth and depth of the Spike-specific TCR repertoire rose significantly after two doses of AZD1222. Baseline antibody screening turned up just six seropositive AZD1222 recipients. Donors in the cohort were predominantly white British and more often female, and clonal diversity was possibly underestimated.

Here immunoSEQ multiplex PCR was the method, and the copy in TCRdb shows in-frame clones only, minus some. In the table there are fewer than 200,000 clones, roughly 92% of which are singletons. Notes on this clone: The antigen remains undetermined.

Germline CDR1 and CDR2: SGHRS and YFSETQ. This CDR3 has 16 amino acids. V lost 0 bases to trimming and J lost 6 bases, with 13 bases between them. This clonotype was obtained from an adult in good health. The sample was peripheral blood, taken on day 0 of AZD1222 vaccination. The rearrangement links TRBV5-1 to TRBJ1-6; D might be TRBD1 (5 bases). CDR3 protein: CASSLGGAGLNSPLHF. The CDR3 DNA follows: TGCGCCAGCAGCTTGGGTGGGGCGGGACTTAATTCACCCCTCCACTTT.